This T cell receptor beta chain was profiled in a study of T-cell memory formation after mild COVID-19. This clonotype was counted a few times. Antigen unknown. TCRdb processed the 5' RACE reads anew with MiXCR; each CDR3 protein has one entry. The sample consists of under 150,000 distinct CDR3 sequences, about 24% of them appearing once. The CDR3 sequence is 11 residues long. Germline assignment: CDR1 LGHNA and CDR2 YSLEER. V lost 8 bases and J lost 5, with 7 bases in between. Study-wide results and caveats: Contracting clones from day 15 to 85 showed balanced CD4/CD8; later expanders favored CD4+.

Sequenced: PBMCs or a T cell subset sorted from them (not recorded which). This sequence joins TRBV4-3 and TRBJ2-1; D not resolved. This TCR was sampled from a man between 18 and 29 years old who had mild COVID-19 (a few samples of this study predate the infection). Cell type and time point are not known. In DNA, the CDR3 is TGCGCCAGCGGCTATAACAATGAGCAGTTCTTC. Amino acid sequence: CASGYNNEQFF.